This T cell receptor beta chain was retrieved from a study of shared clonotypes between healthy human individuals. This CDR3 region has 14 residues. Germline V gene lookup returns CDR1 MDHEN and CDR2 SYDVKM. V was clipped by 2 bases and J by 4 bases, with 11 bases between them. The repertoire was sequenced with immunoSEQ multiplex PCR; TCRdb's copy has only in-frame clones and lacks some. The profile shows approximately 980,000 clones, more than 75% of them singletons. The sequenced sample was memory CD4+ T cells sorted from blood. Sample subset: CD45RA-negative fraction. The sequence was collected from a man between 18 and 29 years old in good health. The rearrangement links TRBV28 to TRBJ1-2; D may be TRBD1 (5 bases). The CDR3 DNA follows: TGTGCCAGCAGTTTAGGCGGGGCACTCTATGGCTACACCTTC. Its translation: CASSLGGALYGYTF.